The rows below give T cell receptor beta chains drawn from one sample of a study of CD8+ T cells in alopecia areata. The table came from immunoSEQ multiplex PCR; TCRdb's copy has only in-frame clones and leaves some out. The sample lists 80,000 or so clones; around 61% were seen once. Material: CD8+ T cells sorted from blood, obtained at week 24, from a patient treated with tofacitinib. These receptors were collected from a human donor with alopecia areata. Each CDR3 is given with its conserved first and last residue. A D gene is named only where the DNA matches it firmly. Clone sizes are given selectively: once, few, many, or a class where the clone is expanded.

j_gene	abundance	d_gene	v_gene	CDR3aa	CDR3nt
TRBJ2-1	few	NA	TRBV27	CASSKPANEQFF	TGTGCCAGCAGTAAACCGGCCAATGAGCAGTTCTTC
TRBJ2-7	NA	NA	TRBV7-2	CASSHFRGSYEQYF	TGTGCCAGCAGCCATTTTAGGGGTTCCTACGAGCAGTACTTC
TRBJ2-7	NA	NA	TRBV25-1	CASSPSYEQYF	TGTGCCAGCAGCCCTAGTTACGAGCAGTACTTC
TRBJ1-2	NA	NA	TRBV4-3	CASSQEAGGRGYGYTF	TGCGCCAGCAGCCAAGAAGCCGGGGGAAGGGGCTATGGCTACACCTTC
TRBJ2-1	once	TRBD2	TRBV5-4	CASSLVGSGSPDYNEQFF	TGTGCCAGCAGCTTGGTGGGTAGCGGGAGTCCAGATTACAATGAGCAGTTCTTC
TRBJ1-2	NA	NA	TRBV7-2	CASSFAGSPGYTF	TGTGCCAGCAGCTTCGCAGGGTCCCCTGGCTACACCTTC
TRBJ2-5	NA	NA	TRBV15	CATSSDQETQYF	TGTGCCACCAGCAGCGATCAAGAGACCCAGTACTTC
TRBJ1-2	NA	TRBD1	TRBV5-4	CASRLPAGESSGTVNYGYTF	TGTGCCAGCAGGCTTCCTGCAGGAGAATCATCCGGGACAGTAAACTATGGCTACACCTTC
TRBJ2-5	few	TRBD2	TRBV4-1	CASSQDQAGGTETQYF	TGCGCCAGCAGCCAAGACCAGGCGGGAGGGACAGAGACCCAGTACTTC
TRBJ2-3	few	NA	TRBV4-3	CASSQSRRLHQYF	TGCGCCAGCAGCCAATCCAGACGCCTGCACCAGTATTTT
TRBJ2-3	NA	NA	TRBV9	CASSADPVVTADTQYF	TGTGCCAGCAGCGCCGACCCCGTAGTCACCGCAGATACGCAGTATTTT
TRBJ2-2	NA	NA	TRBV5-1	CASSLESPTGELFF	TGCGCCAGCAGCTTGGAAAGCCCCACCGGGGAGCTGTTTTTT